This TCR beta chain was obtained from a study of CD8+CD57+ T cells in acquired aplastic anemia. Overall study context: Sorted CD4+ and CD8+ cells gave a mean 3.2 ug DNA, range about 0.19 to 27.4 ug. About 10 million reads were obtained on average for healthy donor CD4+ cells. The study's findings and limits: The same twenty-nine CD8+ CDR3 sequences occurred in patients and in controls.

The TCR beta profiling, which covered VDJ combination and CDR3 sequence, was carried out using genomic DNA as the template. MiXCR was run by TCRdb on the reads, yielding one entry per CDR3 protein. The table shows about 220,000 distinct CDR3 sequences, with 34% occurring only once. About this clonotype itself: Its specificity is not known. The junction and the germline gene differ at one end; a read error may be behind it.

The CDR3 has 15 amino acids. Per germline, CDR1 MGHRA and CDR2 YSYEKL. The source material was sorted CD4+, CD8+, or CD8+CD57+ T cells (not recorded which) from PBMCs. This TCR was recovered from a human donor in good health, serving as a control. The chain employs TRBV4-1 and TRBJ1-1; D not resolved. In nucleotides, the CDR3 is TGCGCCGGCAGCCAAGACCCCCGGCGTGAGACTGAAGCTTTCTTT. This translates into CAGSQDPRRETEAFF.